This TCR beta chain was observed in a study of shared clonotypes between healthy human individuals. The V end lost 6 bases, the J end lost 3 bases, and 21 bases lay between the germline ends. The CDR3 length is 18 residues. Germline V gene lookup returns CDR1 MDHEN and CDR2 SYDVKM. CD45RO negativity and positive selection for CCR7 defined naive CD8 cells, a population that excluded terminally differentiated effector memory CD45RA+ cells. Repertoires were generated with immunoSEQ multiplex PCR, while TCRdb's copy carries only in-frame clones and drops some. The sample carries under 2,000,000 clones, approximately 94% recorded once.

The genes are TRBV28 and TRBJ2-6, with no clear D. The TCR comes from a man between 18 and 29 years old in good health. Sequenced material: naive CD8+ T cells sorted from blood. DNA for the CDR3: TGTGCCAGCAGCCCTGAAGGGATGGGCTGGGATGGGGCCAACGTCCTGACTTTC. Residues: CASSPEGMGWDGANVLTF.